This T cell receptor beta chain was captured in a study of neurological immune-mediated disorders. This CDR3 region has 15 residues. The J segment lost 6 bases and the V segment lost 4 bases, leaving 8 bases of the junction unmatched. Germline lookup yields CDR1 MGHRA and CDR2 YSYEKL. The table lists this clonotype with a count of one. TCRdb called the 5' RACE reads again in MiXCR, with one record for every CDR3 protein. Found here are about 18,000 distinct CDR3 sequences, about 10% of them singletons; the top ten hold under 30%. The clonotype originates from a woman in her forties or fifties in good health. This chain uses TRBV4-1 with TRBJ2-1; TRBD2 matches 8 bases. The material sequenced was CD8+ T cells from blood. The CDR3 DNA reads TGCGCCAGCAGCCCTACTAGCGGTCCCCTCAATGAGCAGTTCTTC. Its protein product is CASSPTSGPLNEQFF.